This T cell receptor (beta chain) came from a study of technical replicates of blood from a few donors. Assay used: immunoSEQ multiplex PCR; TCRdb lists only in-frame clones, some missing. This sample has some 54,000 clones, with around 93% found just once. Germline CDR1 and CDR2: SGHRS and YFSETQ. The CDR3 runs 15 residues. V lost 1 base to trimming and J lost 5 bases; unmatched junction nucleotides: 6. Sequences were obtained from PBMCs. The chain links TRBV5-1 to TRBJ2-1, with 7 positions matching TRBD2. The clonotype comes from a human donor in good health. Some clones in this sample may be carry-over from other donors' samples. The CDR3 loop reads CASSLSPSGNNEQFF. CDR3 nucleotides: TGCGCCAGCAGCTTGAGCCCTAGCGGCAACAATGAGCAGTTCTTC.